This passage covers 18 T cell receptor beta chains from one sample sequenced in a study of shared clonotypes between healthy human individuals. Using immunoSEQ multiplex PCR, the repertoire was profiled, and TCRdb retains in-frame clones only, with some absent. This table has about a million clones, around 76% appearing once. The sample consisted of memory CD4+ T cells sorted from blood. As to subset: CD45RA-negative fraction. All receptors come from a man between 18 and 35 years old in good health.

The chain carries TRBV30 and TRBJ1-4; TRBD1 aligns across 9 bases. Germline lookup yields CDR1 GTSNPN and CDR2 SVGIG (reference sequence). Trimming cost V 1 base and J 6 bases; bases outside gene matches: 15. The CDR3 runs to 18 residues. CDR3 nucleotide sequence: TGTGCCTGGAGTGAACGGGACAGGGCGGCCGGGCGTGATGAAAAACTGTTTTTT. Its translation: CAWSERDRAAGRDEKLFF.

The rearrangement joins TRBV28 to TRBJ1-2, with 7 bases that match TRBD1. The V gene's germline CDR1 is MDHEN and CDR2 SYDVKM. This CDR3 is built from 16 residues. V trimming: 7 bases; J trimming: 0 bases; junction bases outside the gene matches: 11. The CDR3 here is CASKILEGASNYGYTF. The CDR3 nucleotides read TGTGCCAGCAAAATTCTTGAGGGGGCATCTAACTATGGCTACACCTTC.

V and J are TRBV29-1 and TRBJ1-6, with D hard to call. The CDR3 contains 12 residues. Per the germline V gene, CDR1 is SQVTM and CDR2 is ANQGSEA. V was shortened by 3 bases and J by 8 bases, with 8 bases between the two germline ends. The CDR3 region is CSVDRKDSPLHF. The DNA of the CDR3 is TGCAGCGTTGACAGGAAGGATTCACCCCTCCACTTT.

The chain carries TRBV2 and TRBJ2-3; no reliable D call. CDR1 and CDR2 (germline): SNHLY, FYNNEI. The CDR3 contains 15 residues. V was cut by 3 bases and J by 2 bases, with 12 bases left in between. The CDR3 nucleotides read TGTGCCAGCAGTGAGTCAAGCTTAGTCACAGATACGCAGTATTTT. Translated: CASSESSLVTDTQYF. Full variable domain (rest looked up from reference TRBV2 and TRBJ2-3): EPEVTQTPSHQVTQMGQEVILRCVPISNHLYFYWYRQILGQKVEFLVSFYNNEISEKSEIFDDQFSVERPDGSNFTLKIRSTKLEDSAMYFCASSESSLVTDTQYFGPGTRLTVL.

This chain connects TRBV7-9 to TRBJ2-7; no definite D call. CDR1 and CDR2 (germline): SEHNR, FQNEAQ (reference sequence). Trimming took 5 bases from V and 2 from J, leaving 13 bases between them. This CDR3 region has 14 residues. The CDR3 coding sequence is TGTGCCAGCAGCAAAGCCGGCACCCCCTACGAGCAGTACTTC. Amino acids: CASSKAGTPYEQYF.

There are a few counts of this clone. This chain joins TRBV19 and TRBJ1-1, with D possibly matching TRBD1 (6 bases). Per germline, CDR1 LNHDA and CDR2 SQIVND (reference sequence). Trimming shortened V by 6 bases and J by 1 base, and 12 bases separated the two germline ends. This CDR3 has 14 residues. Written as DNA, the CDR3 is TGTGCCAGTAGCGGCCAGGGGAGGAACACTGAAGCTTTCTTT. Amino acids: CASSGQGRNTEAFF.

This sequence joins TRBV6-6 and TRBJ2-7; perhaps TRBD2 as D (6 bases). Germline V CDR1 and CDR2: MNHNY, SVGAGI (reference sequence). This CDR3 comprises 15 residues. V was pared by 4 bases and J by 4 bases, with 17 bases between. The chain's CDR3 is CASSSTSPVLYEQYF. CDR3 sequence (DNA): TGTGCCAGCAGTTCTACTAGCCCCGTTCTGTACGAGCAGTACTTC.

About this clone: The identical CDR3 is also encoded by other nucleotide sequences in the sample. The chain is built from TRBV10-2 and TRBJ2-5, with D maybe TRBD2 (6 bases). The CDR3 sequence is 14 residues long. Germline CDR1 is WSHSY and CDR2 is SAAADI. V lost 3 bases and J lost 5, with 13 bases in between. The CDR3 region has the DNA TGCGCCAGCAGTGACCCAGGGCTAGCGGAGACCCAGTACTTC. Amino acids: CASSDPGLAETQYF.

The chain links TRBV7-2 to TRBJ1-4; 8 positions agree with TRBD1. Germline CDR1 SGHTA, CDR2 FQGNSA. This CDR3 contains 15 residues. V was clipped by 2 bases and J by 7 bases; unmatched bases: 6. CDR3 DNA sequence: TGTGCCAGCAGCTTACGGGACAGGAGAGGTGAAAAACTGTTTTTT. Translating gives CASSLRDRRGEKLFF.

In its sample, this clone was seen many times. The chain joins TRBV27 to TRBJ2-3; 8 bases match TRBD2. CDR1 and CDR2 (germline): MNHEY, SMNVEV (reference sequence). V dropped 2 bases and J dropped 2; count of bases not matched to a gene: 6. CDR3 size: 16 residues. CDR3 nucleotides: TGTGCCAGCAGTTTACGGCCCGGGAGGGTCACAGATACGCAGTATTTT. Translating it yields CASSLRPGRVTDTQYF.

The chain employs TRBV19 and TRBJ2-3; TRBD1 agrees at 8 bases. Trimming removed 6 bases from V and 2 bases from J; junction bases left unmatched: 4. This CDR3 region has 14 residues. In germline, CDR1 is LNHDA, CDR2 SQIVND (reference sequence). The CDR3 nucleotides are TGTGCCAGTAGCGGGGACAGGAACACAGATACGCAGTATTTT. Amino acids: CASSGDRNTDTQYF.

The rearrangement uses TRBV19 and TRBJ1-5; 7 bases map to TRBD1. This CDR3 is 15 amino acids long. Looked up from germline, CDR1 is LNHDA and CDR2 is SQIVND (reference sequence). The junction had 7 bases not matched to a gene; V was cut back by 6 bases and J by 2 bases. The CDR3 is CASSPQGIGNQPQHF. The CDR3 DNA is TGTGCCAGTAGCCCACAGGGGATAGGCAATCAGCCCCAGCATTTT. The full variable domain, with the rest looked up from reference TRBV19 and TRBJ1-5, is DGGITQSPKYLFRKEGQNVTLSCEQNLNHDAMYWYRQDPGQGLRLIYYSQIVNDFQKGDIAEGYSVSREKKESFPLTVTSAQKNPTAFYLCASSPQGIGNQPQHFGDGTRLSIL.

The chain recombines TRBV6-5 with TRBJ2-7; D might be TRBD1 (6 bases). The CDR3 contains 14 residues. The V end lost 9 bases, the J end lost 4 bases, and 19 bases lay between the germline ends. Germline values: CDR1 MNHEY, CDR2 SVGAGI. The CDR3 spells CASAEGTHSYEQYF. The CDR3 bases are TGTGCCAGTGCCGAGGGGACACACTCTTACGAGCAGTACTTC.

This sequence joins TRBV19 and TRBJ2-5, with 10 positions matching TRBD2. Germline V CDR1 and CDR2: LNHDA, SQIVND (reference sequence). The V and J ends lost 9 bases and 3 bases, in that order; junction bases with no gene match: 10. The CDR3 is 15 residues long. This CDR3 reads CASSGTSAVEETQYF. CDR3 DNA: TGTGCCAGCTCAGGGACTAGCGCGGTAGAAGAGACCCAGTACTTC.

This clone showed up just a few times. This chain uses TRBV27 with TRBJ2-1, with 13 nucleotides matching TRBD2. The germline V gene has CDR1 MNHEY and CDR2 SMNVEV (reference sequence). The CDR3 loop spans 16 amino acids. The V and J ends lost 4 bases and 5 bases, in that order; junction bases with no gene match: 5. CDR3 sequence: CASSSFGLAGDNEQFF. The CDR3 DNA is TGTGCCAGCAGTTCGTTCGGACTAGCGGGGGACAATGAGCAGTTCTTC.

The chain's CDR3 is CASSLGFETQYF. The DNA of the CDR3 is TGTGCCAGCAGCTTAGGGTTCGAGACCCAGTACTTC. This chain joins TRBV11-2 and TRBJ2-5; D is unclear. The V and J ends lost 1 base and 5 bases respectively, with 5 bases between them. The CDR3 is 12 residues long. CDR1 SGHAT and CDR2 FQNNGV come from the germline V gene. Supplemented by reference TRBV11-2 and TRBJ2-5, the full variable domain reads EAGVAQSPRYKIIEKRQSVAFWCNPISGHATLYWYQQILGQGPKLLIQFQNNGVVDDSQLPKDRFSAERLKGVDSTLKIQPAKLEDSAVYLCASSLGFETQYFGPGTRLLVL.

CDR3 sequence reads: CASSFLGQGTDTQYF. In DNA form, the CDR3 reads TGTGCCAGCAGCTTCCTGGGCCAGGGGACAGATACGCAGTATTTT. The chain joins TRBV7-2 to TRBJ2-3; TRBD1 is a possible D gene (6 bases). The germline V and J ends were trimmed by 3 bases and 3 bases, with 13 bases remaining between them. Germline values: CDR1 SGHTA, CDR2 FQGNSA. This CDR3 contains 15 residues.

This clone occurred a few times. V is TRBV7-3 and J is TRBJ2-7; 7 bases agree with TRBD1. CDR3 length equals 17 residues. Per germline, CDR1 SGHTA and CDR2 FQGTGA. Trimming cost V 3 bases and J 6 bases; bases outside gene matches: 17. The CDR3, as DNA: TGTGCCAGCAGCTTCGCTGGGACAGCGGCCCCTCTCAGCGAGCAGTACTTC. Amino acid sequence: CASSFAGTAAPLSEQYF.